This TCR beta chain was sequenced during a study of blood T cells in healthy people across ages. With a J-beta primer mix and a sample-barcoded 5' primer, a second PCR ran about 7 to 12 cycles. MiXCR, applied by TCRdb to the 5' RACE reads, yields one record per CDR3 protein. Of approximately 1.5 million distinct CDR3 sequences listed, about 32% are singletons. CDR3 length equals 15 residues. With 6 bases clipped from V and 1 base from J, the junction kept 6 bases outside the gene matches. Looked up from germline, CDR1 is SGHRS and CDR2 is YFSETQ. Findings of the study overall: Both naive CD4+ cell counts and diversity were greater in long-lived donors than in aged donors. Per million T cells, TCR beta diversity dropped about linearly as age rose.

This clonotype was recorded only once. Antigen: not known. The sequence was obtained from a woman in her 30s in good health. The sample comprised blood. The chain carries TRBV5-1 and TRBJ2-5, with TRBD2 matching 10 bases. The CDR3: CASKASGGFQETQYF. As DNA, the CDR3 is TGCGCCAGCAAGGCTAGCGGGGGATTCCAAGAGACCCAGTACTTC.